This T cell receptor (beta chain) was profiled in a study of post-analysis software for immune sequencing data. For the study at large: Included among the disease courses, which were recorded for the cohort, were relapsing-remitting, secondary progressive and progressive-relapsing multiple sclerosis.

cDNA libraries for TCR beta contained unique molecular identifiers. Researchers reported 400,000 to 550,000 cDNA molecules coming from around 1 to 9.1 million T cells. MiXCR, run by TCRdb on the PCR reads, gives a single entry per CDR3 protein. The sample lists 800,000 to 950,000 distinct CDR3 sequences; roughly half were seen once. Remarks on this clonotype: No antigen is known for it.

Study findings and constraints: TRBV segments more frequent in patients than in controls numbered five and included TRBV5-6, TRBV5-1 and TRBV20-1.

V shed 1 base and J shed 5 bases, with 10 bases lying between them. The V gene's germline CDR1 is SGHDT and CDR2 YYEEEE. This CDR3 is built from 13 residues. The source material was blood. The chain employs TRBV5-6 and TRBJ2-7; TRBD2 might be the D (5 bases). The receptor's source is a girl aged 10 to 17 with multiple sclerosis. CDR3 in amino acids: CASSLPTRDEQYF. The CDR3 DNA follows: TGTGCCAGCAGCTTGCCCACTAGAGACGAGCAGTACTTC.